A selection of T cell receptor beta chains follows, all from one sample in a study of graft-versus-host responses after intestinal transplantation. The antigens of these receptors remain unknown. TCRdb's copy holds only in-frame clones and misses some; the assay was immunoSEQ multiplex PCR. The sample records about 59,000 clones, 90% to 95% being singletons. Material: unstimulated CD4+ T cells sorted from spleen or lymph node cells, obtained before transplant. The receptors derive from a human donor who was the organ donor for an intestinal transplant. CDR3s include the opening cysteine and the closing phenylalanine or tryptophan.

TRBV5-5	TRBJ1-2	CASRQANYGYTF
TRBV19	TRBJ2-6	CASRAGHPSSGANVLTF
TRBV6-5	TRBJ2-7	CASSYVAGRSYEQYF
TRBV5-1	TRBJ1-4	CASSERTGVNEKLFF
TRBV7-9	TRBJ1-3	CASSLELGNTIYF
TRBV7-2	TRBJ2-2	CASSLVWQITGELFF
TRBV15	TRBJ1-6	CATSRERQGRSPLHF
TRBV7-2	TRBJ2-6	CASSLVFGGAAGANVLTF
TRBV2	TRBJ2-1	CASSEGPGGRNEQFF
TRBV18	TRBJ2-7	CASSPGQQFYEQYF
TRBV19	TRBJ1-2	CASSTDRVLGYTF
TRBV7-9	TRBJ1-1	CASRRQISNTEAFF
TRBV7-2	TRBJ1-3	CASSLSVSGNTIYF
TRBV14	TRBJ2-3	CASSIRGGGRTDTQYF
TRBV6-6	TRBJ2-4	CASSPWTSLTKNIQYF
TRBV6-5	TRBJ2-7	CASSYQRGYEQYF
TRBV11-2	TRBJ2-1	CASSFARDYPVGEQFF
TRBV25-1	TRBJ2-7	CASSDPTGYEQYF
TRBV5-6	TRBJ1-5	CASSSGPDQPQHF
TRBV12-5	TRBJ2-3	CASGLVNGPDTQYF
TRBV6-6	TRBJ2-7	CASSYSYRLEVGEQYF
TRBV19	TRBJ1-6	CASALGTGGNSPLHF
TRBV11-2	TRBJ2-2	CASSPRQGHGELFF
TRBV6-1	TRBJ1-2	CASSTRTGEYGYTF
TRBV6-5	TRBJ1-1	CASSYDQDRLNTEAFF
TRBV5-4	TRBJ2-3	CASSIRWEADTQYF